This record covers a single T cell receptor beta chain. This record comes from a study of T cell changes during pregnancy in multiple sclerosis. Germline V gene lookup returns CDR1 LNHDA and CDR2 SQIVND (reference sequence). With 7 bases clipped from V and 6 bases from J, the junction kept 11 bases outside the gene matches. The CDR3 is made up of 17 amino acids. Repertoires were generated with immunoSEQ multiplex PCR, while TCRdb's copy carries only in-frame clones and drops some. The profile shows under 110,000 clones, roughly 92% of them singletons. J is TRBJ2-1 and V is TRBV19, with 14 bases aligning to TRBD2. The material sequenced was peripheral blood, taken after pregnancy. The source is a female donor with multiple sclerosis, enrolled in a pregnancy study. CDR3 loop: CASIPSLTSGRANEQFF. The CDR3 region has the DNA TGTGCCAGTATTCCCTCGTTGACTAGCGGGAGGGCCAATGAGCAGTTCTTC. Combining the CDR3 with reference TRBV19 and TRBJ2-1 gives the whole variable domain DGGITQSPKYLFRKEGQNVTLSCEQNLNHDAMYWYRQDPGQGLRLIYYSQIVNDFQKGDIAEGYSVSREKKESFPLTVTSAQKNPTAFYLCASIPSLTSGRANEQFFGPGTRLTVL.